This T cell receptor beta chain was profiled in a study of T cells after posttransplantation cyclophosphamide. CDR1 GTSNPN and CDR2 SVGIG come from the germline V gene (reference sequence). V was trimmed by 3 bases and J by 5 bases, leaving 26 bases between them. The CDR3 is 18 residues long. Study results and limitations: Skin or GI-infiltrating T cells shared few TRB sequences with blood. TRB clonality was highly associated with recipient CMV seropositivity and reactivation. Donor-recipient repertoire similarity was low at 1-2 months, rising over year one.

Cells defined as naive were viable CD3+CD4+ or CD3+CD8+ and CCR7+CD45RA+CD45RO-CD95-CD27+CD28+. This related bone marrow graft donor gave peripheral blood on the day of marrow donation. The method was immunoSEQ multiplex PCR; TCRdb's version includes in-frame clones alone and lacks a portion of them. The data contain tens of thousands of clones, almost 99% of them singletons. Comments on this clone: Its target is not known.

Input material: naive CD4+ T cells sorted from PBMCs. The V gene is TRBV30, the J gene TRBJ2-1; possibly TRBD2 for D (6 bases). This TCR derives from a man aged 35 to 55 in good health, CMV-negative, and a related stem cell transplant donor. The CDR3 loop reads CAWRGWSTGTGGDNEQFF. The CDR3 DNA reads TGTGCCTGGAGGGGGTGGTCAACCGGGACCGGAGGGGACAATGAGCAGTTCTTC.